This T cell receptor (beta chain) was sequenced during a study of radiation and T cells in renal cell carcinoma. On the study more broadly: Nephrectomy followed 15 Gy stereotactic body radiation by 4 weeks. Study-wide results and limits: Without pretreatment biopsies, baseline tumor clonotype presence was undetermined.

Germline CDR1 is SGHTS and CDR2 is YDEGEE. Trimming pared 4 bases from V and 7 bases from J, leaving 14 bases between. This CDR3 region has 13 residues. Some clones are missing from TCRdb's copy, which holds only in-frame ones; the method was immunoSEQ multiplex PCR. The sample contains 100,000 to 150,000 clones, approximately 90% of which appear only once. Noted time point: blood 2 weeks post-SBRT. This sample's treatment: 15 Gy SBRT to primary tumor, nephrectomy 4 weeks later. The tumor was a clear cell renal cell carcinoma. Remarks on this clone: Its antigen is unidentified.

The sequence was collected from a woman aged 70-85 years with renal cell carcinoma. Sample: blood, taken from a patient whose treatment included radiotherapy and nephrectomy. The rearrangement uses TRBV5-8 and TRBJ1-1, with TRBD1 as a possible D gene (6 bases). The CDR3 reads CASSARGSGEAFF. The CDR3 DNA reads as TGTGCCAGCAGCGCCAGGGGATCTGGTGAAGCTTTCTTT.